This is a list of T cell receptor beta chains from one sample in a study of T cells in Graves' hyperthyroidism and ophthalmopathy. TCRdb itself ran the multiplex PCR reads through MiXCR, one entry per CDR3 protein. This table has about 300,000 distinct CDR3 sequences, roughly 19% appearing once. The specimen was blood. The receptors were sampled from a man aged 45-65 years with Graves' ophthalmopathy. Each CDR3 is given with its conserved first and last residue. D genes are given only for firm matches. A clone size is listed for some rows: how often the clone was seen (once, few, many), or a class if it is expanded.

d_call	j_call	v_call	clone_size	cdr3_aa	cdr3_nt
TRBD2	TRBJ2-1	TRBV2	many	CASSRRWALAGVNNEQFF	TGTGCCAGCAGTCGCCGCTGGGCTCTAGCGGGAGTGAACAATGAGCAGTTCTTC
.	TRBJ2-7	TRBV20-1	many	CSARDLQEIYEQYF	TGCAGTGCTAGAGATCTCCAGGAGATCTACGAGCAGTACTTC
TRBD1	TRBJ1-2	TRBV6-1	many	CASTPGRGPYGYTF	TGTGCCAGCACCCCGGGGAGGGGGCCCTATGGCTACACCTTC
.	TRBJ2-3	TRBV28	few	CASSSPAGHSTDTQYF	TGTGCCAGCAGTTCCCCAGCGGGACATAGCACAGATACGCAGTATTTT
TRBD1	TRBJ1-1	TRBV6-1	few	CASSQQGAGGTEAFF	TGTGCCAGCAGTCAACAGGGGGCAGGTGGTACTGAAGCTTTCTTT
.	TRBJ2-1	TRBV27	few	CASSYPNSKGYNEQFF	TGTGCCAGCAGTTACCCGAATTCTAAGGGCTACAATGAGCAGTTCTTC
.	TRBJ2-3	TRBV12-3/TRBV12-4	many	CASSLSRGGGDTQYF	TGTGCCAGCAGTTTATCGAGGGGGGGAGGAGATACGCAGTATTTT
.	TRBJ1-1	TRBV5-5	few	CASSRDLEAFF	TGTGCCAGCAGCCGCGACCTTGAAGCTTTCTTT
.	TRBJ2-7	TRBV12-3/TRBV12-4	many	CASSLAEKGREQYF	TGTGCCAGCAGTTTAGCGGAGAAGGGGCGGGAGCAGTACTTC
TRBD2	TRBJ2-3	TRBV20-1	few	CSASRTSGNTDTQYF	TGCAGTGCTAGCCGAACTAGCGGCAACACAGATACGCAGTATTTT
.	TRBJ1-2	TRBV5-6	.	CASSLGRRENYDYTF	TGTGCCAGCAGCTTGGGGCGGCGGGAGAACTATGACTACACCTTC
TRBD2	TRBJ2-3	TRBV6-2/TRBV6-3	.	CAGSYGGISTDTQYF	TGTGCCGGCAGTTACGGGGGGATCAGCACAGATACGCAGTATTTT
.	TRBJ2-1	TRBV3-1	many	CASSQYSYNEQFF	TGTGCCAGCAGCCAATACAGTTACAATGAGCAGTTCTTC
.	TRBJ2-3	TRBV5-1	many	CASSLGGAADTQYF	TGCGCCAGCAGCTTGGGGGGAGCGGCAGATACGCAGTATTTT
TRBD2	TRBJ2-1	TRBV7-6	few	CASSLGREGRLSNEQFF	TGTGCCAGCAGCTTAGGGCGGGAGGGCCGCCTTTCCAATGAGCAGTTCTTC
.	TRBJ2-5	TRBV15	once	CATGSRRGTQETQYF	TGTGCCACCGGGTCTAGGAGGGGGACCCAAGAGACCCAGTACTTC
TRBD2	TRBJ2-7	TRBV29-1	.	CSVSEVDSGRGKRYEQYF	TGCAGCGTTTCCGAGGTCGATAGCGGGAGGGGAAAACGCTACGAGCAGTACTTC
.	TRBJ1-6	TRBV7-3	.	CASSFTGTGDSPLHF	TGTGCCAGCAGCTTTACCGGGACGGGCGATTCACCCCTCCACTTT
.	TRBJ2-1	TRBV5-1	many	CASSLGGSSYNEQFF	TGCGCCAGCAGCTTGGGGGGGAGCTCCTACAATGAGCAGTTCTTC
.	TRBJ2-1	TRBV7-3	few	CASSLNTREQFF	TGTGCCAGCAGCTTAAATACGCGGGAGCAGTTCTTC
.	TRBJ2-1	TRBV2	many	CASRGVSVEQFF	TGTGCCAGCAGGGGAGTTTCGGTTGAGCAGTTCTTC
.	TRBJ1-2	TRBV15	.	CATSRDPTENYGYTF	TGTGCCACCAGCAGAGATCCCACAGAAAACTATGGCTACACCTTC
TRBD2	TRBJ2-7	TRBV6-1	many	CASSSGLAGPYEQYF	TGTGCCAGCAGTTCCGGACTAGCGGGACCCTACGAGCAGTACTTC
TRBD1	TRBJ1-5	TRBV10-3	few	CAISESPPGQGARNQPQHF	TGTGCCATCAGTGAGTCGCCGCCGGGACAGGGAGCGAGGAATCAGCCCCAGCATTTT
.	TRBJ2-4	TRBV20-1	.	CSARERGADIQYF	TGCAGTGCTAGAGAGAGGGGGGCGGACATTCAGTACTTC
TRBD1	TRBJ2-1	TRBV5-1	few	CASNDPDRGHERSSYNEQFF	TGCGCCAGCAACGACCCGGACAGGGGGCATGAGCGAAGCTCCTACAATGAGCAGTTCTTC
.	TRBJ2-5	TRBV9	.	CASSEDLTQETQCF	TGTGCCAGCAGCGAGGACTTAACACAAGAGACCCAGTGCTTC
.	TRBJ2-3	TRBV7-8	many	CASSAAWTDPTDTQYF	TGTGCCAGCAGCGCCGCTTGGACAGACCCCACAGATACGCAGTATTTT
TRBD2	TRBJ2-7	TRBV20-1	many	CSAERGSYEQYF	TGCAGTGCTGAGCGGGGCTCCTACGAGCAGTACTTC
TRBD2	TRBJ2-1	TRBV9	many	CASSVEGPSGAYNEQFF	TGTGCCAGCAGCGTCGAGGGCCCTAGCGGGGCCTACAATGAGCAGTTCTTC
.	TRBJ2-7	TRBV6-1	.	CASTKRGGTYEQYF	TGTGCCAGCACCAAAAGGGGGGGAACCTACGAGCAGTACTTC
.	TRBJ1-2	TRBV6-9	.	CASSYGGGYGYTF	TGTGCCAGCAGTTACGGGGGCGGCTATGGCTACACCTTC
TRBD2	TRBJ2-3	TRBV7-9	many	CASSLGDGLAGHTDTQYF	TGTGCCAGCAGCTTAGGCGATGGACTAGCGGGACACACAGATACGCAGTATTTT
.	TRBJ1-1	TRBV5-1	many	CASSEGSPSNTEAFF	TGCGCCAGCAGCGAGGGGTCCCCCTCGAACACTGAAGCTTTCTTT
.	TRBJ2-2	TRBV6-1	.	CASRVSGNPNTGELFF	TGTGCCAGCAGGGTCTCCGGGAACCCGAACACCGGGGAGCTGTTTTTT
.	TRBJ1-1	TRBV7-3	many	CASSLGRVRSGGTEAFF	TGTGCCAGCAGCTTAGGACGGGTTCGTTCTGGAGGCACTGAAGCTTTCTTT
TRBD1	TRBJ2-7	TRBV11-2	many	CASSHLGDRAYEQYF	TGTGCCAGCAGCCATTTAGGGGACAGGGCCTACGAGCAGTACTTC
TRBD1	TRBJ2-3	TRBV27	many	CASSLSILTGGVTDTQYF	TGTGCCAGCAGTTTATCGATATTGACAGGGGGCGTCACAGATACGCAGTATTTT
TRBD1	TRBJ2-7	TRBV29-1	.	CSVRDRGTYEQYF	TGCAGCGTCCGGGACAGGGGTACCTACGAGCAGTACTTC
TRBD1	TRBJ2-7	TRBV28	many	CASSPIMKSGGYEQYF	TGTGCCAGCAGTCCCATAATGAAATCAGGGGGCTACGAGCAGTACTTC
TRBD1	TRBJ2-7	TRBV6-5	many	CASSYGTGDEQYF	TGTGCCAGCAGTTACGGGACAGGGGACGAGCAGTACTTC
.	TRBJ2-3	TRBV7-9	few	CASSNRDTQYF	TGTGCCAGCAGTAATCGGGATACGCAGTATTTT
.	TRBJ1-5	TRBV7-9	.	CASSFSEAEPQHF	TGTGCCAGCAGCTTCTCGGAAGCTGAGCCCCAGCATTTT
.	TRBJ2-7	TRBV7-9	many	CASSTLSGPYEQYF	TGTGCCAGCAGCACCTTAAGCGGTCCTTACGAGCAGTACTTC
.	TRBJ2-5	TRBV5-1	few	CASSSTGGRGETQYF	TGCGCCAGCAGCTCAACAGGGGGGAGGGGAGAGACCCAGTACTTC
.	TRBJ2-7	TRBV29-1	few	CSGRRDVGEQYF	TGCAGCGGCCGGAGGGACGTGGGCGAGCAGTACTTC